This entry is about one T cell receptor beta chain. The source of the sample is a study of blood T cells in healthy people across ages. Alongside a J-beta primer mix, a sample-barcoded 5' primer served in a second PCR lasting roughly 7 to 12 cycles. TCRdb reprocessed the 5' RACE reads via MiXCR and lists one record per CDR3 protein. The sample shows 550,000 to 650,000 distinct CDR3 sequences, about a quarter of them seen only once. Germline V CDR1 and CDR2: DFQATT, SNEGSKA (reference sequence). The CDR3 runs 13 residues. The ends lost 1 base at V and 7 bases at J; junction bases unmatched: 5. Separately, the same data were catalogued under a study of T cells of mothers and their children.

The J gene is TRBJ2-3, the V gene TRBV20-1; 7 bases align to TRBD1. The clonotype originates from a boy aged 2 to 9 in good health. Sequencing was performed on blood. The CDR3 loop reads CSARGQGPNTQYF. The CDR3, as DNA: TGCAGTGCTAGAGGACAGGGTCCAAATACGCAGTATTTT.